A selection of T cell receptor beta chains follows, all from one sample in a study of cytomegalovirus exposure and HLA in healthy donors. Generated by immunoSEQ multiplex PCR, the TCRdb table keeps only in-frame clones and is missing some. The sample includes over 150,000 clones, around 72% of them seen just once. The source material was PBMCs. These receptors originate from a woman in her forties or fifties in good health and CMV-seropositive. CDR3s include the opening cysteine and the closing phenylalanine or tryptophan. The order of the fields is D gene, V gene, CDR3 length, clone size, J gene, CDR3 protein, CDR3 DNA. A D gene is named only where the DNA matches it firmly. Clone size is given for some rows only: seen once, a few or many times, or a class if the clone is expanded.

D gene: -; V gene: TRBV4-3; CDR3 length: 12; clone size: -; J gene: TRBJ2-7; CDR3 protein: CASSQDTTRQYF; CDR3 DNA: TGCGCCAGCAGCCAAGATACGACTAGGCAGTACTTC
D gene: -; V gene: TRBV29-1; CDR3 length: 14; clone size: once; J gene: TRBJ1-1; CDR3 protein: CSVEESRENTEAFF; CDR3 DNA: TGCAGCGTTGAAGAAAGTCGAGAGAACACTGAAGCTTTCTTT
D gene: -; V gene: TRBV6-6; CDR3 length: 14; clone size: -; J gene: TRBJ1-2; CDR3 protein: CASSSDRSNYGYTF; CDR3 DNA: TGTGCCAGCAGCTCGGACAGATCTAACTATGGCTACACCTTC
D gene: TRBD1; V gene: TRBV10-3; CDR3 length: 16; clone size: -; J gene: TRBJ2-7; CDR3 protein: CAISESMTGGWVEQYF; CDR3 DNA: TGTGCCATCAGTGAGTCGATGACAGGGGGCTGGGTCGAGCAGTACTTC
D gene: -; V gene: TRBV5-1; CDR3 length: 14; clone size: -; J gene: TRBJ1-3; CDR3 protein: CASSPGLGEDTIYF; CDR3 DNA: TGCGCCAGCAGCCCGGGACTTGGGGAGGACACCATATATTTT
D gene: TRBD1; V gene: TRBV6-5; CDR3 length: 15; clone size: once; J gene: TRBJ2-7; CDR3 protein: CASRYSAGGSYEQYF; CDR3 DNA: TGTGCCAGCAGATACTCTGCAGGGGGCTCCTACGAGCAGTACTTC
D gene: -; V gene: TRBV18; CDR3 length: 13; clone size: many; J gene: TRBJ2-1; CDR3 protein: CASSLQGWGEQFF; CDR3 DNA: TGTGCCAGCTCACTCCAGGGATGGGGAGAGCAGTTCTTC
D gene: -; V gene: TRBV2; CDR3 length: 12; clone size: -; J gene: TRBJ1-1; CDR3 protein: CASAQTRPEAFF; CDR3 DNA: TGTGCCAGCGCACAGACACGACCTGAAGCTTTCTTT
D gene: -; V gene: TRBV27; CDR3 length: 12; clone size: -; J gene: TRBJ1-6; CDR3 protein: CASRAPNSPLHF; CDR3 DNA: TGTGCCAGCAGGGCCCCCAATTCACCCCTCCACTTT
D gene: TRBD2; V gene: TRBV10-3; CDR3 length: 14; clone size: few; J gene: TRBJ2-3; CDR3 protein: CAISLTSGRDTQYF; CDR3 DNA: TGTGCCATCAGTTTGACTAGCGGGAGAGATACGCAGTATTTT
D gene: -; V gene: TRBV7-2; CDR3 length: 15; clone size: -; J gene: TRBJ2-1; CDR3 protein: CASSLGPSSYNEQFF; CDR3 DNA: TGTGCCAGCAGCTTAGGTCCCAGCTCCTACAATGAGCAGTTCTTC
D gene: TRBD1; V gene: TRBV7-9; CDR3 length: 14; clone size: -; J gene: TRBJ1-2; CDR3 protein: CASSLGGQDYGYTF; CDR3 DNA: TGTGCCAGCAGCTTAGGGGGACAGGACTATGGCTACACCTTC
D gene: TRBD1; V gene: TRBV5-4; CDR3 length: 16; clone size: -; J gene: TRBJ1-3; CDR3 protein: CASSPTGGTGGNTIYF; CDR3 DNA: TGTGCCAGCAGCCCGACAGGGGGTACGGGTGGAAACACCATATATTTT
D gene: TRBD1; V gene: TRBV5-1; CDR3 length: 15; clone size: once; J gene: TRBJ1-1; CDR3 protein: CASSLRTGQNTEAFF; CDR3 DNA: TGCGCCAGCAGCTTGCGGACAGGCCAGAACACTGAAGCTTTCTTT
D gene: -; V gene: TRBV5-1; CDR3 length: 15; clone size: -; J gene: TRBJ1-4; CDR3 protein: CASSLATDSNEKLFF; CDR3 DNA: TGCGCCAGCAGCTTGGCCACGGACAGCAATGAAAAACTGTTTTTT
D gene: TRBD1; V gene: TRBV19; CDR3 length: 13; clone size: -; J gene: TRBJ1-1; CDR3 protein: CASTPGTGGEAFF; CDR3 DNA: TGTGCCAGTACCCCCGGGACAGGGGGCGAAGCTTTCTTT
D gene: TRBD2; V gene: TRBV4-3; CDR3 length: 14; clone size: -; J gene: TRBJ2-7; CDR3 protein: CASSQELAGTPQYF; CDR3 DNA: TGCGCCAGCAGCCAAGAACTAGCGGGAACCCCCCAGTACTTC
D gene: -; V gene: TRBV12-2; CDR3 length: 13; clone size: -; J gene: TRBJ1-2; CDR3 protein: CASRLVGAGGYTF; CDR3 DNA: TGTGCAAGTCGCTTAGTGGGGGCGGGTGGCTACACCTTC
D gene: TRBD1; V gene: TRBV5-6; CDR3 length: 14; clone size: -; J gene: TRBJ2-5; CDR3 protein: CASSLGGQGKTQYF; CDR3 DNA: TGTGCCAGCAGCTTGGGGGGACAGGGGAAGACCCAGTACTTC
D gene: -; V gene: TRBV19; CDR3 length: 13; clone size: -; J gene: TRBJ2-7; CDR3 protein: CASKTESSYEQYF; CDR3 DNA: TGTGCCAGTAAGACAGAGAGCTCCTACGAGCAGTACTTC